Reported below is one TCR beta chain. RNA transcripts provided the source from which TCR beta CDR3 regions were amplified. The primer set for the first-round RT-PCR of the TCR CDR3 was HTBI. TCRdb called the multiplex PCR reads again in MiXCR, with one record for every CDR3 protein. The sample shows hundreds of thousands of distinct CDR3 sequences, 11% to 15% of them seen only once. Stable hyperthyroidism: no ophthalmopathy progression over 18 months of follow-up. This entry is derived from a study of T cells in Graves' hyperthyroidism and ophthalmopathy. The ends were cut back, 4 bases at V and 6 bases at J, with 12 bases in the middle. Germline V gives CDR1 SQVTM, CDR2 ANQGSEA. The CDR3 runs 12 residues.

The TCR originated in a woman aged 18-30 years with Graves' hyperthyroidism. The chain links TRBV29-1 to TRBJ1-2; D is possibly TRBD1 (5 bases). The sequencing sample was made of blood. The CDR3 spells CSVGGRADGYTF. The CDR3 region has the DNA TGCAGCGTTGGGGGCAGGGCAGATGGCTACACCTTC.